The clone carrying this T cell receptor beta chain was recorded once. Its antigen is still unknown. This CDR3 is 15 amino acids long. From germline, CDR1 is LNHDA and CDR2 SQIVND (reference sequence). V was clipped by 4 bases and J by 0 bases, with 12 bases between them. This record comes from a study of cytomegalovirus exposure and HLA in healthy donors. Study outcomes and limitations: Reportedly, fewer N-insertions than the roughly 700-donor mean appeared in an Asian-associated ancestry cluster in a later analysis. A few CMV-associated chains proved CMV antigen-specific in vitro. Cytomegalovirus status was reportedly diagnosed by the classifier with high sensitivity and specificity.

The PCR contained 60 Vbeta and 13 Jbeta primers. Sequencing was performed with immunoSEQ multiplex PCR; in TCRdb, only in-frame clones are kept and a portion is missing. Here the sample spans 140,000 to 150,000 clones, about 77% being singletons. The sequence was obtained from a male donor in good health and CMV-seronegative. Source material: PBMCs. The gene calls are TRBV19 and TRBJ1-2, with D possibly being TRBD1 (6 bases). In DNA, the CDR3 is TGTGCCAGTAGTAGGGGGGGGCCCTCTAACTATGGCTACACCTTC. Residues: CASSRGGPSNYGYTF.